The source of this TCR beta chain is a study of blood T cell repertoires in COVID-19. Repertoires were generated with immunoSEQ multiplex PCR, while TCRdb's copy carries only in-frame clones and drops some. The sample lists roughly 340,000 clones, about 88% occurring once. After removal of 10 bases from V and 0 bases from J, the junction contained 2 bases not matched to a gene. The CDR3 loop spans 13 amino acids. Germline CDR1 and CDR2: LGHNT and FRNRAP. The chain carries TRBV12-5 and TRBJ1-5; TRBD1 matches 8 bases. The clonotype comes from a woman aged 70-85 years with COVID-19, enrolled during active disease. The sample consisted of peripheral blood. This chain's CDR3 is CATDRDSNQPQHF. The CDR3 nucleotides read TGTGCTACGGACAGGGATAGCAATCAGCCCCAGCATTTT.